The 27 T cell receptor beta chains reported below all come from one sample, sequenced in a study of blood T cell repertoires in COVID-19. Clones were sequenced by immunoSEQ multiplex PCR, and TCRdb holds only the in-frame ones, with some missing. The sample includes a few hundred thousand clones, around 90% of them seen just once. Sequenced material: PBMCs or T cells enriched from blood (not recorded which). All receptors derive from a woman aged 55-70 years in a cohort exposed to, infected with or recovered from COVID-19 (not recorded which).

This chain links TRBV30 with TRBJ2-1; possibly TRBD2 for D (6 bases). CDR1 and CDR2 from the germline V gene are GTSNPN and SVGIG (reference sequence). The CDR3 has 12 residues. The V and J ends lost 3 bases and 9 bases respectively, with 12 bases between them. The CDR3 sequence is CAWSDLAFEQFF. The CDR3, as DNA: TGTGCCTGGAGCGACCTAGCGTTTGAGCAGTTCTTC. The variable domain in full, completed from reference TRBV30 and TRBJ2-1, reads SQTIHQWPATLVQPVGSPLSLECTVEGTSNPNLYWYRQAAGRGLQLLFYSVGIGQISSEVPQNLSASRPQDRQFILSSKKLLLSDSGFYLCAWSDLAFEQFFGPGTRLTVL.

CDR3 sequence: CASHGQGESNQPQHF. The CDR3 DNA reads TGTGCCAGCCATGGACAGGGTGAGAGCAATCAGCCCCAGCATTTT. This chain connects TRBV6-5 to TRBJ1-5; 8 bases fit TRBD1. Germline loops: CDR1 MNHEY, CDR2 SVGAGI. V gave up 8 bases and J gave up 1 base; unmatched junction bases: 7. CDR3 length: 15 amino acids.

This chain joins TRBV2 and TRBJ1-4, with unresolved D. Trimming left V 1 base short and J 2 bases short, with 14 bases between. The CDR3 is 17 residues long. Germline assignment: CDR1 SNHLY and CDR2 FYNNEI. CDR3: CASSEGLRVATNEKLFF. The CDR3 region has the DNA TGTGCCAGCAGTGAAGGACTACGGGTGGCCACTAATGAAAAACTGTTTTTT.

The chain carries TRBV27 and TRBJ2-1; D is uncertain. Deletions cut 6 bases from V and 5 bases from J, with 20 bases between. Germline CDR1 is MNHEY and CDR2 is SMNVEV (reference sequence). The CDR3 runs to 16 residues. As DNA, the CDR3 is TGTGCCAGCAGCTTAATTGAGCCTAGAGCGAACAATGAGCAGTTCTTC. Amino acids: CASSLIEPRANNEQFF.

CDR3 residues: CASSIGLAGGHEQFF. In DNA, the CDR3 is TGTGCCAGCAGCATCGGACTAGCGGGAGGCCATGAGCAGTTCTTC. The V and J genes are TRBV21-1 and TRBJ2-1; the table's D call of TRBD2 was not tested on the DNA. TRBV21-1 is classified as a pseudogene. The CDR3 spans 15 residues.

This clone has just one count. J is TRBJ1-3 and V is TRBV7-8, with TRBD1 as a possible D gene (6 bases). The CDR3 consists of 17 residues. The germline V and J ends were trimmed by 1 base and 0 bases, with 13 bases remaining between them. Germline V lookup: CDR1 SGHVS, CDR2 FQNEAQ. CDR3 coding DNA: TGTGCCAGCAGCTTAGGTGACAGGAAATTCTCTGGAAACACCATATATTTT. It encodes CASSLGDRKFSGNTIYF.

The sample holds one count of this clone. CDR3 protein: CASSLGQGTLNYGYTF. Written as DNA, the CDR3 is TGTGCCAGCAGTTTAGGTCAGGGGACCTTAAACTATGGCTACACCTTC. The chain is built from TRBV28 and TRBJ1-2, with a possible D match to TRBD1 (6 bases). Germline CDR1 reads MDHEN; CDR2 reads SYDVKM. The CDR3 is 16 residues long. Trimming cost V 2 bases and J 2 bases, with 15 bases left between them.

The chain recombines TRBV18 with TRBJ2-7; possible D gene TRBD1, 6 bases. V was pared by 3 bases and J by 7 bases, with 13 bases between. The CDR3 covers 13 residues. Looked up from germline, CDR1 is KGHSH and CDR2 is LQKENI. DNA of the CDR3: TGTGCCAGCTCACCGAATACAGGGAGAGAGCAGTACTTC. Amino acid sequence: CASSPNTGREQYF.

The gene calls are TRBV6-5 and TRBJ2-7, with D possibly TRBD2 on 5 matching bases. The V gene's germline CDR1 is MNHEY and CDR2 SVGAGI. The CDR3 length is 14 residues. V lost 0 bases and J lost 2, with 8 bases in between. This chain's CDR3 is CASSYSSGTYEQYF. CDR3 sequence (DNA): TGTGCCAGCAGTTACTCCTCGGGGACCTACGAGCAGTACTTC.

The rearrangement joins TRBV28 to TRBJ1-5, with 10 positions matching TRBD1. The trim removed 7 bases at V and 4 bases at J, leaving 10 bases unmatched. Per germline, CDR1 MDHEN and CDR2 SYDVKM. This CDR3 is built from 16 residues. The CDR3 spells CASTYGGQGSNQPQHF. DNA for the CDR3: TGTGCCAGCACCTACGGGGGACAGGGGAGTAATCAGCCCCAGCATTTT.

This sequence joins TRBV7-9 and TRBJ1-5; possibly TRBD1 for D (6 bases). This CDR3 region has 15 residues. V dropped 3 bases and J dropped 3 bases, with 12 bases sitting between them. CDR1 SEHNR and CDR2 FQNEAQ come from the germline V gene (reference sequence). The CDR3 bases are TGTGCCAGCAGCTTCACAGGGAGCAACAATCAGCCCCAGCATTTT. The encoded protein is CASSFTGSNNQPQHF.

The rearrangement uses TRBV28 and TRBJ2-2, with TRBD2 as a possible D gene (6 bases). The CDR3 totals 13 residues. The ends were cut back, 8 bases at V and 2 bases at J, with 9 bases in the middle. Per the germline V gene, CDR1 is MDHEN and CDR2 is SYDVKM. As DNA, the CDR3 is TGTGCCAGCGGGAGGCCTAACACCGGGGAGCTGTTTTTT. It yields the protein CASGRPNTGELFF.

The gene calls are TRBV28 and TRBJ2-1, with 9 bases matching TRBD2. The CDR3 is made up of 17 amino acids. Germline lookup yields CDR1 MDHEN and CDR2 SYDVKM. Trimming at V came to 6 bases and at J to 8 bases, leaving 17 bases not matched to a gene. CDR3 sequence (DNA): TGTGCCAGCAGGCCTACTGGGACTAGCCTCCGGAGGGATGAGCAGTTCTTC. This translates into CASRPTGTSLRRDEQFF.

About this clone: A read error may produce the germline difference seen at one junction end. The rearrangement uses TRBV5-4 and TRBJ1-2; D might be TRBD1 (6 bases). The CDR3 consists of 13 residues. Germline V gene lookup returns CDR1 SGHNT and CDR2 YYREEE (reference sequence). The CDR3, as DNA: TGTGCCAGCAGCTTGACAGGGATTAATGGCAACACCTTC. It is translated as CASSLTGINGNTF.

The chain has TRBV30 and TRBJ1-3, with a tentative D call TRBD1 (5 bases). Germline V gene sequence: CDR1 GTSNPN, CDR2 SVGIG (reference sequence). V lost 2 bases and J lost 0, with 11 bases in between. This CDR3 is 15 amino acids long. The CDR3 reads CAWSLGGGSGNTIYF. The CDR3 nucleotides are TGTGCCTGGAGTTTGGGGGGAGGCTCTGGAAACACCATATATTTT.

Regarding this clone: The junction departs from the called germline gene at one end, perhaps through a read error. This chain joins TRBV7-7 and TRBJ2-3; 9 bases fit TRBD2. This CDR3 comprises 15 residues. Germline CDR1 SSHAT, CDR2 FNYEAQ (reference sequence). CDR3: CASSLHYEREATQYF. The CDR3 nucleotides are TGTGCTAGCAGCCTTCATTACGAGCGGGAGGCTACGCAGTATTTT. The whole variable domain, filled in from reference TRBV7-7 and TRBJ2-3, reads GAGVSQSPRYKVTKRGQDVTLRCDPISSHATLYWYQQALGQGPEFLTYFNYEAQPDKSGLPSDRFSAERPEGSISTLTIQRTEQRDSAMYRCASSLHYEREATQYFGPGTRLTVL.

CDR3 in amino acids: CASNKDRADTEAFF. The CDR3 coding sequence is TGTGCCAGCAATAAGGACAGGGCTGACACTGAAGCTTTCTTT. The chain has TRBV6-5 and TRBJ1-1, with TRBD1 identical over 8 bases. The J segment lost 3 bases and the V segment lost 7 bases, leaving 7 bases of the junction unmatched. This CDR3 spans 14 amino acids. In germline, CDR1 is MNHEY, CDR2 SVGAGI.

The V gene is TRBV29-1, the J gene TRBJ2-5, with 9 bases fitting TRBD1. Germline V CDR1 and CDR2: SQVTM, ANQGSEA. V lost 6 bases, J lost 5 bases, and 10 bases stayed unmatched. This CDR3 contains 14 residues. The CDR3 bases are TGCAGCGTACCCTTGACAGGGGGAGTGGAGACCCAGTACTTC. Protein: CSVPLTGGVETQYF. The full variable domain, rest sourced from reference TRBV29-1 and TRBJ2-5, is SAVISQKPSRDICQRGTSLTIQCQVDSQVTMMFWYRQQPGQSLTLIATANQGSEATYESGFVIDKFPISRPNLTFSTLTVSNMSPEDSSIYLCSVPLTGGVETQYFGPGTRLLVL.

The chain has TRBV2 and TRBJ2-2, with TRBD2 matching over 9 bases. The germline CDR1 and CDR2 sequences are SNHLY and FYNNEI. With V trimmed by 5 bases and J by 5 bases, 18 bases remained unmatched. This CDR3 spans 19 amino acids. The CDR3, as DNA: TGTGCCAGCAGTCCGTTCAGGGCTTCGCTAGCGGGAAATACCGGGGAGCTGTTTTTT. Translated, it gives CASSPFRASLAGNTGELFF.

In its sample, this clone was seen a few times. The chain recombines TRBV6-6 with TRBJ1-5; 7 bases match TRBD1. V trimming: 6 bases; J trimming: 0 bases; junction bases outside the gene matches: 11. The CDR3 length is 17 residues. The germline V gene has CDR1 MNHNY and CDR2 SVGAGI (reference sequence). CDR3 nucleotide sequence: TGTGCCAGCAGCCGAACCCCAGGGGGTAATAGCAATCAGCCCCAGCATTTT. Its translation: CASSRTPGGNSNQPQHF.

The genes are TRBV7-6 and TRBJ2-1; D perhaps matches TRBD1 (6 bases). The length of the CDR3 is 12 residues. Germline values: CDR1 SGHVS, CDR2 FNYEAQ. Trimming took 3 bases from V and 8 from J, leaving 8 bases between them. This chain's CDR3 is CASSFRGYEQFF. The DNA for the CDR3 is TGTGCCAGCAGCTTCAGGGGCTATGAGCAGTTCTTC.

This rearrangement joins TRBV7-9 to TRBJ1-5; 7 nucleotides line up with TRBD1. V lost 1 base to trimming and J lost 5 bases; unmatched junction nucleotides: 2. Germline loops: CDR1 SEHNR, CDR2 FQNEAQ (reference sequence). CDR3 length: 14 amino acids. DNA for the CDR3: TGTGCCAGCAGCTTAGTAGGGGGCCATCAGCCCCAGCATTTT. This sequence encodes CASSLVGGHQPQHF.

This chain joins TRBV23-1 and TRBJ2-7; perhaps TRBD1 as D (6 bases). TRBV23-1 falls under the ORF class, with uncertain function. With 3 bases removed from V and 2 bases from J, the gap between germline ends came to 11 bases. The CDR3 length is 14 residues. Here the CDR3 DNA reads TGCGCCAGCAGTCACCGCCGGGACACCTACGAGCAGTACTTC. Amino acid sequence: CASSHRRDTYEQYF.

This sequence joins TRBV7-2 and TRBJ1-1; TRBD1 is a possible D gene (5 bases). V shed 1 base and J shed 4 bases, with 10 bases lying between them. The CDR3 has 14 residues. Germline loops: CDR1 SGHTA, CDR2 FQGNSA. The CDR3 spells CASSLVVGVTEAFF. The CDR3 bases are TGTGCCAGCAGCTTAGTAGTAGGGGTCACTGAAGCTTTCTTT. The full variable domain, rest sourced from reference TRBV7-2 and TRBJ1-1, is GAGVSQSPSNKVTEKGKDVELRCDPISGHTALYWYRQSLGQGLEFLIYFQGNSAPDKSGLPSDRFSAERTGGSVSTLTIQRTQQEDSAVYLCASSLVVGVTEAFFGQGTRLTVV.

The V gene is TRBV10-2, the J gene TRBJ1-1, with 7 bases fitting TRBD1. Germline V gene sequence: CDR1 WSHSY, CDR2 SAAADI. Trimming at V came to 4 bases and at J to 1 base, leaving 9 bases not matched to a gene. The CDR3 is made up of 16 amino acids. CDR3 amino acids: CASSAPRDRWNTEAFF. CDR3 bases: TGCGCCAGCAGTGCTCCTCGGGACAGATGGAACACTGAAGCTTTCTTT.

This clone was observed a single time. The J gene is TRBJ2-2, the V gene TRBV4-1; D not resolved. Per the germline V gene, CDR1 is MGHRA and CDR2 is YSYEKL. The ends were cut back, 3 bases at V and 5 bases at J, with 10 bases in the middle. The CDR3 consists of 14 residues. CDR3 loop: CASSQADGTGELFF. CDR3 nucleotides: TGCGCCAGCAGCCAGGCCGACGGGACCGGGGAGCTGTTTTTT.

CDR3 coding DNA: TGTGCCAGCTCAACCGGGACAGGGTATGAAAAACTGTTTTTT. Its protein product is CASSTGTGYEKLFF. V is TRBV18 and J is TRBJ1-4, with 9 bases that match TRBD1. Unmatched junction bases numbered 4, after V lost 5 bases and J lost 6 bases. Per germline, CDR1 KGHSH and CDR2 LQKENI. This CDR3 has 14 amino acids.